These 5 T cell receptor beta chains share one sample of origin, sequenced in a study of persistence of HIV-infected CD4 T cells. Cells were stimulated nonspecifically with anti-CD3/anti-CD28 magnetic beads. Sorting of responding CD4+ T cells relied on upregulated CD40 ligand together with CD69. The immunoSEQ assay was version 4, run in survey mode. The table came from immunoSEQ multiplex PCR; TCRdb's copy has only in-frame clones and leaves some out. Of roughly 45,000 clones listed, more than 80% are singletons. The antigens of these receptors remain unknown. The specimen was CD4+ T cells sorted from PBMCs after roughly 20-hour stimulation, collected from a patient who received antiretroviral therapy. The receptor source for this set is an adult man with HIV who was CMV-seropositive.

The CDR3 bases are TGTGCCAGCAGCTTGGGACAGGGAAATAATTCACCCCTCCACTTT. This translates into CASSLGQGNNSPLHF. The gene calls are TRBV5-5 and TRBJ1-6, with 7 bases aligning to TRBD1. Germline V lookup: CDR1 SGHKS, CDR2 YYEKEE (reference sequence). This CDR3 comprises 15 residues. V shed 0 bases, J shed 5 bases, and the junction held 2 bases outside the gene matches.

The V gene is TRBV15, the J gene TRBJ1-2; 8 bases agree with TRBD1. With V trimmed by 5 bases and J by 4 bases, 6 bases remained unmatched. From germline, CDR1 is LNHNV and CDR2 YYDKDF (reference sequence). The CDR3 is made up of 14 amino acids. The CDR3 DNA reads TGTGCCACCAGCCGATCGGACAGGGTCTATGGCTACACCTTC. Amino acids: CATSRSDRVYGYTF.

V usage is TRBV24-1 and J usage is TRBJ2-1; TRBD2 might be the D (6 bases). The CDR3 extends over 16 amino acids. Trimming shortened V by 4 bases and J by 6 bases, and 18 bases separated the two germline ends. CDR1 KGHDR and CDR2 SFDVKD come from the germline V gene. The CDR3 here is CATSDPSGPKGNEQFF. CDR3 bases: TGTGCCACCAGTGACCCCAGCGGGCCCAAGGGCAATGAGCAGTTCTTC.

The genes are TRBV12-3 or TRBV12-4 and TRBJ2-7, with TRBD2 as a possible D gene (5 bases). The CDR3 has 12 amino acids. The V end was cut by 2 bases, the J end by 6 bases, with 8 bases between. The CDR3 DNA follows: TGTGCCAGCAGTTTACCGGGGTCCGAGCAGTACTTC. It translates to CASSLPGSEQYF.

The chain joins TRBV5-1 to TRBJ2-7; D ambiguous. V lost 0 bases and J 3 bases, leaving 7 bases between the germline ends. Germline CDR1 reads SGHRS; CDR2 reads YFSETQ. The CDR3 consists of 13 residues. The CDR3 here is CASSLGLGYEQYF. For the CDR3, the DNA is TGCGCCAGCAGCTTGGGCCTAGGCTACGAGCAGTACTTC.